What follows describes a single T cell receptor (beta chain). Its antigen remains unidentified. Libraries were prepared by immunoSEQ multiplex PCR; TCRdb keeps only in-frame clonotypes and omits some of them. Here the sample spans under 45,000 clones, 85% to 95% being singletons. The source of the sample is a study of a mutant IDH1 vaccine in newly diagnosed glioma. Turning to the study itself: The initiation of vaccination occurred 4-6 weeks after radiotherapy alone, or with temozolomide cycles. Of the patients given treatment, approximately 60% were male and about 40% were female, and a mean age of approximately 37 years was recorded. Before enrollment, the patients had been treated with radiotherapy alone, temozolomide alone, or both together. Most of them had received both.

V gave up 4 bases and J gave up 4 bases, with 13 bases separating them. CDR3 length: 15 amino acids. Germline V CDR1 and CDR2: LNHDA, SQIVND (reference sequence). Time point defined: week 23, last vaccination. Doses of 300 ug of mutant IDH1 20-mer peptide were given with topical imiquimod. The TCR originated in a man in his fifties or sixties with glioma. The chain joins TRBV19 to TRBJ1-4; the D gene is possibly TRBD1 (5 bases). The input for sequencing was PBMCs, taken from a glioma patient whose treatment included an IDH1 peptide vaccine. CDR3 amino acids: CASSRPGRSNEKLFF. The CDR3 region has the DNA TGTGCCAGTAGTAGGCCGGGACGGAGTAATGAAAAACTGTTTTTT.